These 17 T cell receptor beta chains originate from one sample sequenced in a study of CXCR3-negative and CXCR3-positive naive CD8 T cells. It was by 5' RACE with UMI labels that the TRB cDNA libraries were prepared. No DNA is given; TCRdb re-called the 5' RACE reads and lists each CDR3 protein once. The sample totals around 50,000 distinct CDR3 sequences. Sequenced input: memory CD8+ T cells from blood. These receptors were obtained from a human donor in good health. Some clones in this sample may be carry-over from other donors' samples.

This chain links TRBV11-2 with TRBJ2-2; TCRdb selects TRBD1, and the lack of DNA leaves this call unchecked. CDR1 SGHAT and CDR2 FQNNGV come from the germline V gene. The CDR3 runs to 18 residues. This CDR3 is CASSKGQGAFSNTGELFF.

The genes are TRBV4-2 and TRBJ1-1; the TRBD1 assignment by TCRdb is unverifiable without DNA. The germline V gene has CDR1 LGHNA and CDR2 YNFKEQ. This CDR3 contains 14 residues. The CDR3 reads CASSQGGPVTEAFF.

The chain is built from TRBV29-1 and TRBJ1-2. The CDR3 loop spans 15 amino acids. Germline CDR1 SQVTM, CDR2 ANQGSEA. CDR3 sequence: CSVEVVGPSSDGYTF.

The rearrangement links TRBV29-1 to TRBJ2-5; with no DNA, the TCRdb D assignment of TRBD1 cannot be verified. Germline CDR1 reads SQVTM; CDR2 reads ANQGSEA. The CDR3 length is 15 residues. The CDR3 sequence is CSVEVPGAYQETQYF. The whole variable domain, remainder taken from reference TRBV29-1 and TRBJ2-5, is SAVISQKPSRDICQRGTSLTIQCQVDSQVTMMFWYRQQPGQSLTLIATANQGSEATYESGFVIDKFPISRPNLTFSTLTVSNMSPEDSSIYLCSVEVPGAYQETQYFGPGTRLLVL.

The chain carries TRBV7-6 and TRBJ2-6; TCRdb's D call of TRBD1 is untestable without DNA. Germline lookup yields CDR1 SGHVS and CDR2 FNYEAQ. This CDR3 spans 16 amino acids. The CDR3 sequence: CASSPRVGDGANVLTF.

The chain links TRBV28 to TRBJ2-1; the TCRdb D gene call, TRBD2, has no DNA to confirm it. The germline V gene has CDR1 MDHEN and CDR2 SYDVKM. This CDR3 has 14 residues. The chain's CDR3 is CASSSRLAGGEQFF.

The V and J genes are TRBV6-5 and TRBJ2-7; TCRdb designates TRBD2, a call that cannot be tested without DNA. The CDR3 is made up of 13 amino acids. CDR1 MNHEY and CDR2 SVGAGI come from the germline V gene. CDR3 loop: CASSSSGGYEQYF.

The rearrangement links TRBV29-1 to TRBJ1-2; the D call from TCRdb, TRBD1, cannot be confirmed without DNA. The germline V gene encodes CDR1 SQVTM and CDR2 ANQGSEA. This CDR3 region has 12 residues. CDR3: CSVPGSDYGYTF. The full variable domain, completed using reference TRBV29-1 and TRBJ1-2, is SAVISQKPSRDICQRGTSLTIQCQVDSQVTMMFWYRQQPGQSLTLIATANQGSEATYESGFVIDKFPISRPNLTFSTLTVSNMSPEDSSIYLCSVPGSDYGYTFGSGTRLTVV.

This rearrangement joins TRBV29-1 to TRBJ1-1; TCRdb proposes TRBD1, but this gene call is untestable without DNA. The CDR3 sequence is 15 residues long. Germline V lookup: CDR1 SQVTM, CDR2 ANQGSEA. CDR3 loop: CSVEDPRTVATEAFF.

The chain's CDR3 is CSARDPGVNTEAFF. The gene calls are TRBV20-1 and TRBJ1-1. The germline CDR1 and CDR2 sequences are DFQATT and SNEGSKA (reference sequence). The length of the CDR3 is 14 residues.

The chain uses TRBV29-1 and TRBJ2-1; TCRdb indicates TRBD1, and absent DNA this call remains unverified. The CDR3 has 14 residues. In germline, CDR1 is SQVTM, CDR2 ANQGSEA. CDR3 in amino acids: CSVYGPGGHNEQFF.

This rearrangement joins TRBV7-2 to TRBJ2-3. The germline V gene has CDR1 SGHTA and CDR2 FQGNSA. CDR3 length equals 12 residues. The CDR3 sequence: CASSYMGDTQYF.

The CDR3 spells CREITDPGEKRNEQFF. V usage is TRBV29-1 and J usage is TRBJ2-1; without DNA, the TCRdb call of TRBD1 cannot be checked. Germline V lookup: CDR1 SQVTM, CDR2 ANQGSEA. The CDR3 has 16 amino acids.

The chain has TRBV28 and TRBJ2-7; TCRdb lists TRBD2, though no DNA is available to test this call. The CDR3 runs 16 residues. CDR1 is MDHEN, CDR2 SYDVKM, per germline. Here the CDR3 reads CASSWTSGGAFGEQYF. Filled out from reference TRBV28 and TRBJ2-7, the complete variable domain reads DVKVTQSSRYLVKRTGEKVFLECVQDMDHENMFWYRQDPGLGLRLIYFSYDVKMKEKGDIPEGYSVSREKKERFSLILESASTNQTSMYLCASSWTSGGAFGEQYFGPGTRLTVT.

The chain couples TRBV9 to TRBJ2-2; the TCRdb call, TRBD2, lacks DNA for checking. CDR3 length equals 15 residues. Germline V CDR1 and CDR2: SGDLS, YYNGEE. The chain's CDR3 is CASSVGLAVAGELFF.

The genes are TRBV11-2 and TRBJ2-7; with no DNA, the TCRdb D assignment of TRBD2 cannot be verified. This CDR3 is built from 14 residues. Per germline, CDR1 SGHAT and CDR2 FQNNGV. The CDR3 is CASSLRDYSYEQYF.

This sequence joins TRBV29-1 and TRBJ1-3. CDR3 length: 11 residues. Per the germline V gene, CDR1 is SQVTM and CDR2 is ANQGSEA. The CDR3 spells CSVDHEDTIYF.